The rows below give T cell receptor beta chains drawn from one sample of a study of T-cell reconstitution after alpha-beta-depleted transplantation in children. TCRdb reanalysed the PCR reads using MiXCR and keeps one entry per CDR3 protein. Found here are hundreds of thousands of distinct CDR3 sequences, less than 15% of them singletons; the top ten hold roughly 0.84%. Sequences were derived from PBMCs, sampled before TCRalphabeta/CD19-depleted stem cell transplant. These receptors originate from a girl aged 2 to 10 with congenital amegakaryocytic thrombocytopenia, due to receive a stem cell transplant. Each CDR3 is given with its conserved first and last residue. The order of the fields is J gene, clone size, D gene, V gene, CDR3 DNA, CDR3 protein. A D gene is named only where the DNA matches it firmly. The size entry is marked missing in some rows and otherwise reads once, few, many or a size class.

j_gene: TRBJ2-1
abundance: many
d_gene: TRBD2
v_gene: TRBV4-1
CDR3nt: TGCGCCAGCAGCCAAGAACTAGCGGGAGACTACAATGAGCAGTTCTTC
CDR3aa: CASSQELAGDYNEQFF

j_gene: TRBJ2-1
abundance: many
d_gene: TRBD2
v_gene: TRBV27
CDR3nt: TGTGCCAGCAGTTTCATCGGGACTAGCGGGGTCTACAATGAGCAGTTCTTC
CDR3aa: CASSFIGTSGVYNEQFF

j_gene: TRBJ2-2
abundance: few
d_gene: TRBD2
v_gene: TRBV9
CDR3nt: TGTGCCAGCAGCTCACGACTAGCGGAAAACACCGGGGAGCTGTTTTTT
CDR3aa: CASSSRLAENTGELFF

j_gene: TRBJ2-7
abundance: few
d_gene: TRBD2
v_gene: TRBV27
CDR3nt: TGTGCCAGCAGTTTATCAGGAGCGGGATCATACGAGCAGTACTTC
CDR3aa: CASSLSGAGSYEQYF

j_gene: TRBJ2-3
abundance: .
d_gene: TRBD2
v_gene: TRBV7-6
CDR3nt: TGTGCCAGCAGCCCTGCTAGCGGGTGGGCCTATACGCAGTATTTT
CDR3aa: CASSPASGWAYTQYF

j_gene: TRBJ1-2
abundance: few
d_gene: .
v_gene: TRBV29-1
CDR3nt: TGCAGCGTTACCCCAGTCTCGGCTAACTATGGCTACACCTTC
CDR3aa: CSVTPVSANYGYTF

j_gene: TRBJ2-3
abundance: few
d_gene: .
v_gene: TRBV5-1
CDR3nt: TGCGCCACCAAACGGGGGCTGGGCACAGATACGCAGTATTTT
CDR3aa: CATKRGLGTDTQYF

j_gene: TRBJ2-3
abundance: few
d_gene: TRBD2
v_gene: TRBV3-1
CDR3nt: TGTGCCAGCAGCCAAGATCTCAGGACTAGGGGCACAGATACGCAGTATTTT
CDR3aa: CASSQDLRTRGTDTQYF

j_gene: TRBJ1-2
abundance: many
d_gene: .
v_gene: TRBV19
CDR3nt: TGTGCCAGTAGTCCCGGAACCTATGGCTACACCTTC
CDR3aa: CASSPGTYGYTF

j_gene: TRBJ1-1
abundance: many
d_gene: .
v_gene: TRBV12-3/TRBV12-4
CDR3nt: TGTGCCAGCAGCCCCCAGGCACTTGGGAGCTTAGCTTTCTTT
CDR3aa: CASSPQALGSLAFF

j_gene: TRBJ2-1
abundance: many
d_gene: .
v_gene: TRBV7-2
CDR3nt: TGTGCCAGCGCTCTACCCCAGGGGTGGAGAAATGAGCAGTTCTTC
CDR3aa: CASALPQGWRNEQFF

j_gene: TRBJ2-4
abundance: many
d_gene: TRBD2
v_gene: TRBV5-1
CDR3nt: TGCGCCAGCAGCAAGGGACTAGCGGGAGTAGTAGCCAAAAACATTCAGTACTTC
CDR3aa: CASSKGLAGVVAKNIQYF

j_gene: TRBJ2-1
abundance: many
d_gene: TRBD2
v_gene: TRBV5-1
CDR3nt: TGCGCCAGCAGCTTTCCGCAAACTAGCGGGAGCTCCTACAATGAGCAGTTCTTC
CDR3aa: CASSFPQTSGSSYNEQFF

j_gene: TRBJ2-5
abundance: many
d_gene: .
v_gene: TRBV5-1
CDR3nt: TGCGCCAGCAGCTCAACAACGCGACAAGAGACCCAGTACTTC
CDR3aa: CASSSTTRQETQYF

j_gene: TRBJ2-1
abundance: many
d_gene: .
v_gene: TRBV5-1
CDR3nt: TGCGCCAGCAGCTTGTCCCCTAGCTCTACGGGATACAATGAGCAGTTCTTC
CDR3aa: CASSLSPSSTGYNEQFF

j_gene: TRBJ2-3
abundance: few
d_gene: .
v_gene: TRBV5-1
CDR3nt: TGCGCCAGCAGCCGATTTTTCGATAGGGCCTCGTTGGATACGCAGTATTTT
CDR3aa: CASSRFFDRASLDTQYF

j_gene: TRBJ2-3
abundance: few
d_gene: TRBD1
v_gene: TRBV29-1
CDR3nt: TGCAGCGCGGAGAAACAGGGGATCGGGACAGATACGCAGTATTTT
CDR3aa: CSAEKQGIGTDTQYF

j_gene: TRBJ1-2
abundance: many
d_gene: .
v_gene: TRBV5-1
CDR3nt: TGCGCCAGCAGCTTGGAATTTAGCGGCTACACCTTC
CDR3aa: CASSLEFSGYTF

j_gene: TRBJ1-5
abundance: .
d_gene: TRBD1
v_gene: TRBV7-2
CDR3nt: TGTGCCAGCAGCACGGGACAGGGGGTGAGGCGTCAGCCCCAGCATTTT
CDR3aa: CASSTGQGVRRQPQHF

j_gene: TRBJ1-6
abundance: .
d_gene: .
v_gene: TRBV10-3
CDR3nt: TGTGCCATCAGTGAAGGGGGGATAAGCGATTCGCCCCTCCACTTT
CDR3aa: CAISEGGISDSPLHF

j_gene: TRBJ1-6
abundance: .
d_gene: .
v_gene: TRBV4-1
CDR3nt: TGCGCCAGCAGCCAAGTGATCCCCAGGGGACTGCAACCCACGGGGTCACCCCTCCACTTT
CDR3aa: CASSQVIPRGLQPTGSPLHF

j_gene: TRBJ2-3
abundance: many
d_gene: .
v_gene: TRBV5-1
CDR3nt: TGCGCCAGCAGCTTGAGTACTTCAGATACGCAGTATTTT
CDR3aa: CASSLSTSDTQYF

j_gene: TRBJ1-4
abundance: many
d_gene: .
v_gene: TRBV20-1
CDR3nt: TGCAGTGCTAGAGACCCCCTCGACGAAAAACTGTTTTTT
CDR3aa: CSARDPLDEKLFF

j_gene: TRBJ2-7
abundance: many
d_gene: .
v_gene: TRBV5-8
CDR3nt: TGTGCCAGCACGATGGGGCGCGAGTACGAGCAGTACTTC
CDR3aa: CASTMGREYEQYF

j_gene: TRBJ1-4
abundance: .
d_gene: .
v_gene: TRBV5-1
CDR3nt: TGCGCCAGCAGCTTGCGAGGGTCGGATGAAAAACTGTTTTTT
CDR3aa: CASSLRGSDEKLFF

j_gene: TRBJ1-2
abundance: many
d_gene: .
v_gene: TRBV19
CDR3nt: TGTGCCAGTAACCTCAATGGGGGCTACACCTTC
CDR3aa: CASNLNGGYTF

j_gene: TRBJ2-2
abundance: many
d_gene: TRBD1
v_gene: TRBV20-1
CDR3nt: TGCAGTGCTGCCCCCCGGGACAGGTCGAACACCGGGGAGCTGTTTTTT
CDR3aa: CSAAPRDRSNTGELFF

j_gene: TRBJ1-2
abundance: .
d_gene: .
v_gene: TRBV21-1
CDR3nt: TGTGCCAGCAGCAAAGCTGCAGGGCCAAAATATGGCTACACCTTC
CDR3aa: CASSKAAGPKYGYTF

j_gene: TRBJ1-6
abundance: many
d_gene: .
v_gene: TRBV10-3
CDR3nt: TGTGCCATCAGTGAGAATGCGGGTATAATGGATTCACCCCTCCACTTT
CDR3aa: CAISENAGIMDSPLHF

j_gene: TRBJ2-1
abundance: few
d_gene: TRBD2
v_gene: TRBV11-1
CDR3nt: TGTGCCAGCAGGAACGGGACTAGCGGGATCATTTGGTATCCCTACAATGAGCAGTTCTTC
CDR3aa: CASRNGTSGIIWYPYNEQFF

j_gene: TRBJ1-2
abundance: many
d_gene: .
v_gene: TRBV20-1
CDR3nt: TGCAGTGCTACAGCTTCTAACTATGGCTACACCTTC
CDR3aa: CSATASNYGYTF

j_gene: TRBJ2-1
abundance: many
d_gene: .
v_gene: TRBV12-3/TRBV12-4
CDR3nt: TGTGCCAGCAGTTCCGTCTACAATGAGCAGTTCTTC
CDR3aa: CASSSVYNEQFF

j_gene: TRBJ2-7
abundance: .
d_gene: TRBD2
v_gene: TRBV29-1
CDR3nt: TGCAGCGCTGTCCCACAGCGGGGCTCCTACGAGCAGTACTTC
CDR3aa: CSAVPQRGSYEQYF

j_gene: TRBJ2-3
abundance: many
d_gene: .
v_gene: TRBV28
CDR3nt: TGTGCCAGCAGTTTTACCGAGACTAGCACAGATACGCAGTATTTT
CDR3aa: CASSFTETSTDTQYF

j_gene: TRBJ2-3
abundance: many
d_gene: .
v_gene: TRBV27
CDR3nt: TGTGCCAGCAGTTTAAACGGGGGTACGCAGTATTTT
CDR3aa: CASSLNGGTQYF

j_gene: TRBJ1-2
abundance: .
d_gene: .
v_gene: TRBV6-5
CDR3nt: TGTGCCAGCAGTTATTACGGGCAAATGGCGCGCTATGGCTACACCTTC
CDR3aa: CASSYYGQMARYGYTF

j_gene: TRBJ1-4
abundance: many
d_gene: .
v_gene: TRBV29-1
CDR3nt: TGCAGCGCATGGTCCGGACCTAGGGGAAAACTGTTTTTT
CDR3aa: CSAWSGPRGKLFF

j_gene: TRBJ2-2
abundance: many
d_gene: TRBD2
v_gene: TRBV7-9
CDR3nt: TGTGCCAGCAGCTTAGGACTAGCGTCGAACACCGGGGAGCTGTTTTTT
CDR3aa: CASSLGLASNTGELFF

j_gene: TRBJ2-7
abundance: .
d_gene: TRBD2
v_gene: TRBV29-1
CDR3nt: TGCAGCGCGGCCGGGACTAGCGGGAGACTGTTCTCCGAGCAGTACTTC
CDR3aa: CSAAGTSGRLFSEQYF

j_gene: TRBJ2-3
abundance: few
d_gene: .
v_gene: TRBV18
CDR3nt: TGTGCCAGCTCACCACCGGCAGGGTTAAGCACAGATACGCAGTATTTT
CDR3aa: CASSPPAGLSTDTQYF

j_gene: TRBJ2-1
abundance: many
d_gene: TRBD2
v_gene: TRBV5-6
CDR3nt: TGTGCCAGCAGCTTGTTTCAGCTCTCGACTAGCTACGGTGAGCAGTTCTTC
CDR3aa: CASSLFQLSTSYGEQFF

j_gene: TRBJ2-3
abundance: many
d_gene: .
v_gene: TRBV7-2
CDR3nt: TGTGCCAGCAGCTTGCAGAATCCAGATACGCAGTATTTT
CDR3aa: CASSLQNPDTQYF

j_gene: TRBJ2-2
abundance: many
d_gene: TRBD2
v_gene: TRBV11-2
CDR3nt: TGTGCCAGCAGCAAACGACTAGCGGGAGGGCCCTACACCGGGGAGCTGTTTTTT
CDR3aa: CASSKRLAGGPYTGELFF

j_gene: TRBJ1-4
abundance: many
d_gene: .
v_gene: TRBV20-1
CDR3nt: TGCAGTGCTAAAACGACGAACCGCGAAAAACTGTTTTTT
CDR3aa: CSAKTTNREKLFF

j_gene: TRBJ2-4
abundance: many
d_gene: .
v_gene: TRBV5-1
CDR3nt: TGCGCCAGCAGCTTGGATGGCAGTAAAAACATTCAGTACTTC
CDR3aa: CASSLDGSKNIQYF

j_gene: TRBJ1-1
abundance: many
d_gene: .
v_gene: TRBV7-4
CDR3nt: TGTGCCAGCAGCTTAGGGCCGCCGGGACTGGTGAACACTGAAGCTTTCTTT
CDR3aa: CASSLGPPGLVNTEAFF

j_gene: TRBJ1-5
abundance: few
d_gene: TRBD1
v_gene: TRBV27
CDR3nt: TGTGCCAGCAGGCCTCAAACAGGGGGCCATCAGCCCCAGCATTTT
CDR3aa: CASRPQTGGHQPQHF

j_gene: TRBJ2-3
abundance: many
d_gene: .
v_gene: TRBV20-1
CDR3nt: TGCAGTGCTAGTGGGTGGTACACAGATACGCAGTATTTT
CDR3aa: CSASGWYTDTQYF